These T cell receptor beta chains were read from a single sample in a study of blood T cell repertoires in COVID-19. Assay: immunoSEQ multiplex PCR; the TCRdb copy retains only in-frame clones and omits some. The data show under 300,000 clones, with around 91% seen just once and around 2.3% held by the top ten. Sequencing was performed on peripheral blood. The receptors were sampled from a woman aged 55-75 years with COVID-19, enrolled during active disease. The CDR3 runs from the conserved cysteine through the conserved F or W. D genes are given only for firm matches. Clone size appears in some rows only: once, few, many, or a class for an expanded clone.

CDR3 DNA,CDR3 protein,D gene,V gene,J gene,clone size
TGTGCCAGCAGTACACCCGCGGGGAACACTGAAGCTTTCTTT,CASSTPAGNTEAFF,NA,TRBV6-5,TRBJ1-1,NA
TGTGCCAGCAGCGTAGGGCTTGGGACAGAAGTTCCTTCTGGAAACACCATATATTTT,CASSVGLGTEVPSGNTIYF,TRBD1,TRBV9,TRBJ1-3,NA
TGTGCCATTTATACAGGGAACACTGAAGCTTTCTTT,CAIYTGNTEAFF,NA,TRBV19,TRBJ1-1,NA
TGCGCCAGCAGCCAATATTCGTCCGCTATTGCAGATACGCAGTATTTT,CASSQYSSAIADTQYF,NA,TRBV4-3,TRBJ2-3,NA
TGTGCCAGCAGATATGGTCAGTTGAACACTGAAGCTTTCTTT,CASRYGQLNTEAFF,NA,TRBV6-5,TRBJ1-1,NA
TGTGCCACCAGCAGTCACGAGATAGGGGCTCTGGGTGGCTACACCTTC,CATSSHEIGALGGYTF,NA,TRBV15,TRBJ1-2,NA
TGTGCCAGCAGCCAACGTATGACTCGGGATCAGAACACTGAAGCTTTCTTT,CASSQRMTRDQNTEAFF,NA,TRBV4-2,TRBJ1-1,NA
TGTGCCAGCAGCCCAAGTACGGTTAATGAGCAGTTCTTC,CASSPSTVNEQFF,NA,TRBV7-3,TRBJ2-1,NA
TGTGCCAGTGGCGACAGGGGGTTAACCTCTGGGGCCAACGTCCTGACTTTC,CASGDRGLTSGANVLTF,TRBD1,TRBV19,TRBJ2-6,NA
TGTGCCATCAGTGAGTCGAGGGTACAGGGGAGAGGTGAAAAACTGTTTTTT,CAISESRVQGRGEKLFF,TRBD1,TRBV10-3,TRBJ1-4,NA
TGTGCCAGCTCAAATCGGGGACAGGGGCGCGAGCAGTACTTC,CASSNRGQGREQYF,TRBD1,TRBV18,TRBJ2-7,NA
TGTGCCACCAGTGCCAGGACAGGGAGCTCCTACAATGAGCAGTTCTTC,CATSARTGSSYNEQFF,TRBD1,TRBV24-1,TRBJ2-1,NA
TGTGCCAGCAGTAGAACTGCTAACTATGGCTACACCTTC,CASSRTANYGYTF,NA,TRBV6-5,TRBJ1-2,NA
TGTGCCAGCAGCTTGAGGGGGACCCAAGAGACCCAGTACTTC,CASSLRGTQETQYF,NA,TRBV5-4,TRBJ2-5,once
TGTGCCAGCAGCCGAGGGACAGGGGCCGCCTACAATGAGCAGTTCTTC,CASSRGTGAAYNEQFF,TRBD1,TRBV5-6,TRBJ2-1,NA
TGTGCCAGCAGCCCCGGACTAGCGGGCTACGAGCAGTACTTC,CASSPGLAGYEQYF,TRBD2,TRBV7-7,TRBJ2-7,once
TGTGCCAGCAGCGCTGGGACAGGGCGCACCGGGGAGCTGTTTTTT,CASSAGTGRTGELFF,TRBD1,TRBV7-3,TRBJ2-2,NA
TGTGCCAGTAGTCCTGGGACAGGGGCGAACAATCAGCCCCAGCATTTT,CASSPGTGANNQPQHF,TRBD1,TRBV19,TRBJ1-5,NA
TGTGCCAGTACCCAGGGGGGCAGAAGCAATCAGCCCCAGCATTTT,CASTQGGRSNQPQHF,TRBD1,TRBV19,TRBJ1-5,NA
TGCGCCAGCAGCCAAGTCTCCTACGACAATGAGCAGTTCTTC,CASSQVSYDNEQFF,NA,TRBV4-3,TRBJ2-1,few
TGTGCCAGTAGTGCCAGAGGGGGCGCCTACGAGCAGTACTTC,CASSARGGAYEQYF,TRBD1,TRBV19,TRBJ2-7,NA
TGTGCCAGCAGTAAGCGACAGACAGATGAAGCTTTCTTT,CASSKRQTDEAFF,NA,TRBV6-5,TRBJ1-1,NA
TGTGCCAGCAGGGGGACAGGCCTGGGAGATACGCAGTATTTT,CASRGTGLGDTQYF,TRBD1,TRBV27,TRBJ2-3,NA
TGCAGCCTGAAGCTGGCAGGAGGGTTGAACACTGAAGCTTTCTTT,CSLKLAGGLNTEAFF,NA,TRBV29-1,TRBJ1-1,NA
TGTGCCAGCAGCTCAGGCCCCAGCTCTGGAAACACCATATATTTT,CASSSGPSSGNTIYF,NA,TRBV7-2,TRBJ1-3,NA
TGTGCCAGCAGGTTCCTCAGCACAGATACGCAGTATTTT,CASRFLSTDTQYF,NA,TRBV27,TRBJ2-3,NA
TGTGCCAGCAGTGACCAGGTACTCACTGAAGCTTTCTTT,CASSDQVLTEAFF,NA,TRBV6-1,TRBJ1-1,NA
TGTGCCTGGAACCGGGACTTTGCCATCTACACCTTC,CAWNRDFAIYTF,NA,TRBV30,TRBJ1-2,NA
TGTGCCAGCAGTAACAGAAAGGATCAGCCCCAGCATTTT,CASSNRKDQPQHF,NA,TRBV6-5,TRBJ1-5,NA
TGTGCCAGTACCCCCAGGGGTTTCAACTCCCCAATCTCCTACGAGCAGTACTTC,CASTPRGFNSPISYEQYF,NA,TRBV2,TRBJ2-7,NA
TGTGCCAGCAGCCAAGATGAAGGACTAGCAGAAAACAATGAGCAGTTCTTC,CASSQDEGLAENNEQFF,TRBD2,TRBV3-1/TRBV3-2,TRBJ2-1,NA
TGTGCCAGCAGCTTAGGCGGGGGTGGTTACAATGAGCAGTTCTTC,CASSLGGGGYNEQFF,TRBD2,TRBV7-2,TRBJ2-1,NA
TGTGCCAGCAGCTTAGCGTTGGGCAACAACTACAATGAGCAGTTCTTC,CASSLALGNNYNEQFF,NA,TRBV7-8,TRBJ2-1,NA
TGTGCCAGTGCCACGGGGGGCGCGTATGAAAAACTGTTTTTT,CASATGGAYEKLFF,NA,TRBV19,TRBJ1-4,NA
TGCGCCAGCAGCTCCGGATCGGGGACACCGAACACCGGGGAGCTGTTTTTT,CASSSGSGTPNTGELFF,NA,TRBV5-1,TRBJ2-2,NA
TGTGCCAGCAGTTACCCCGGTAACTATGGCTACACCTTC,CASSYPGNYGYTF,NA,TRBV6-5,TRBJ1-2,NA
TGTGCCAGCTTCCGGGACAACGGAGGTGAAAAACTGTTTTTT,CASFRDNGGEKLFF,NA,TRBV6-5,TRBJ1-4,few
TGTGCCAGCAGTTACTCTCAGGGGGCGGTGAACACTGAAGCTTTCTTT,CASSYSQGAVNTEAFF,TRBD1,TRBV6-2/TRBV6-3,TRBJ1-1,NA
TGTGCCTGGAGTGTGAGAAGCTATAATTCACCCCTCCACTTT,CAWSVRSYNSPLHF,NA,TRBV30,TRBJ1-6,NA
TGCAGTGCTCGTGGGAGGAGTCAGGCTGAAGCTTTCTTT,CSARGRSQAEAFF,NA,TRBV20-1,TRBJ1-1,NA
TGTGCCAGTAGCCTGCTAGCGGGGTCCTACGAGCAGTACTTC,CASSLLAGSYEQYF,TRBD2,TRBV19,TRBJ2-7,once
TGTGCCAGCAGTTCCGGGGGAATTGACAGGGGTAGGCAGCCCCAGCATTTT,CASSSGGIDRGRQPQHF,TRBD1,TRBV27,TRBJ1-5,NA
TGTGCCAGCAGCTTTGACAGGGATCGAAACACTGAAGCTTTCTTT,CASSFDRDRNTEAFF,TRBD1,TRBV7-9,TRBJ1-1,NA
TGTGCCAGCAGCTTAGGGGGGGAGGTGATCTCTGGAAACACCATATATTTT,CASSLGGEVISGNTIYF,NA,TRBV11-2,TRBJ1-3,NA
TGTGCCAGCAGTCTATTAGGGGTGCAATCACCCCTCCACTTT,CASSLLGVQSPLHF,NA,TRBV6-5,TRBJ1-6,few
TGTGCCAGTACCACCCTCGGGCAGGGTAGGGATGGCTACACCTTC,CASTTLGQGRDGYTF,NA,TRBV19,TRBJ1-2,NA
TGCGCCAGCAGCCAAGATAGGGACATAGGGTTTACTGAAGCTTTCTTT,CASSQDRDIGFTEAFF,NA,TRBV4-3,TRBJ1-1,NA
TGTGCCAGCAGCCAACCGGGACAGGGCCCCCAAGATACGCAGTATTTT,CASSQPGQGPQDTQYF,TRBD1,TRBV7-3,TRBJ2-3,NA
TGCGCCAGCAGCTTGGAGCCAGGGGGTTCCTATGGCTACACCTTC,CASSLEPGGSYGYTF,TRBD1,TRBV5-1,TRBJ1-2,NA
TGTGCCATCAGTGGACAGGGGATTCAAGGGGGCTACACCTTC,CAISGQGIQGGYTF,TRBD1,TRBV10-3,TRBJ1-2,NA
TGTGCCAGCAGTTACCCAACGGGACATGCACGAAGCTCCTATAATTCACCCCTCCACTTT,CASSYPTGHARSSYNSPLHF,NA,TRBV6-2/TRBV6-3,TRBJ1-6,NA
TGTGCCACCAGTGATCCCCAGACAGGGGGTCCCTTGAACACCGGGGAGCTGTTTTTT,CATSDPQTGGPLNTGELFF,TRBD1,TRBV24-1,TRBJ2-2,NA
TGCGCCAGCAGCTTGAGATCGGGGGGCTACAATGAGCAGTTCTTC,CASSLRSGGYNEQFF,TRBD2,TRBV5-1,TRBJ2-1,NA
TGTGCCAGCAGCTTTACAGGGGTACCTGAAGCTTTCTTT,CASSFTGVPEAFF,TRBD1,TRBV5-4,TRBJ1-1,NA
TGTGCCAGCAGATCACAGGGGTACATCGGGGAGCTGTTTTTT,CASRSQGYIGELFF,TRBD1,TRBV25-1,TRBJ2-2,few
TGTGCCAGCAGCTTGGGACAGGGCCTTAACTATGGCTACACCTTC,CASSLGQGLNYGYTF,TRBD1,TRBV5-6,TRBJ1-2,NA
TGTGCCAGCAGCTTTACAGGGGAAGGCTCCTATAATTCACCCCTCCACTTT,CASSFTGEGSYNSPLHF,TRBD1,TRBV7-9,TRBJ1-6,once